This entry describes one T cell receptor beta chain. Its antigen is not identified. The run of the v3.0 immunoSEQ assay was at survey level. The protocol was immunoSEQ multiplex PCR, while the TCRdb copy is restricted to in-frame clones and leaves out a portion. The profile shows fewer than 35,000 clones, roughly 80% of them singletons. This specimen comes from a study of long-term antiretroviral therapy in people with HIV. Study-level points and caveats: Older ART regimens were possibly in use when the blood was collected between about 2004 and 2018. ART adherence, viral resistance and therapy changes went undocumented. After ART, diversity increased yet remained lower than transplant donor controls. Every time point showed a repertoire led by clones expanded before ART.

The CDR3 is made up of 14 amino acids. The V end was cut by 2 bases, the J end by 9 bases, with 14 bases between. Looked up from germline, CDR1 is LGHNA and CDR2 is YSLEER. The TCR comes from a man between 45 and 60 years old with HIV. This chain connects TRBV4-3 to TRBJ2-1; D is uncertain. The input for sequencing was unsorted PBMCs, taken 2.9 years after starting antiretroviral therapy. CDR3 in amino acids: CASSQMNPISEQFF. CDR3 sequence (DNA): TGCGCCAGCAGCCAAATGAACCCCATCTCTGAGCAGTTCTTC.